Listed here are 13 T cell receptor beta chains from one sample, sequenced in a study of cytomegalovirus exposure and HLA in healthy donors. In the PCR, 60 Vbeta and 13 Jbeta primers were used. Profiled with immunoSEQ multiplex PCR; TCRdb holds only in-frame clones, not every one. The repertoire holds approximately 170,000 clones, with about 85% as singletons. The sample comprised PBMCs. These receptors were obtained from a boy between 2 and 10 years old in good health and CMV-seronegative.

J is TRBJ2-6 and V is TRBV5-4, with 9 bases fitting TRBD1. Germline V gene sequence: CDR1 SGHNT, CDR2 YYREEE (reference sequence). After removal of 3 bases from V and 0 bases from J, the junction contained 7 bases not matched to a gene. The CDR3 length is 18 residues. Here the CDR3 reads CASSSGQGLSSGANVLTF. CDR3 coding DNA: TGTGCCAGCAGCTCTGGACAGGGGCTAAGCTCTGGGGCCAACGTCCTGACTTTC.

The chain uses TRBV27 and TRBJ1-1, with D perhaps matching TRBD1 (5 bases). The V end lost 5 bases, the J end lost 4 bases, and 20 bases lay between the germline ends. The V gene's germline CDR1 is MNHEY and CDR2 SMNVEV (reference sequence). The CDR3 is made up of 16 amino acids. CDR3 amino acids: CASSLPWGGRGTEAFF. CDR3 coding DNA: TGTGCCAGCAGTCTCCCATGGGGAGGGAGGGGCACTGAAGCTTTCTTT.

The chain links TRBV11-2 to TRBJ2-7; 7 nucleotides line up with TRBD1. With 6 bases clipped from V and 4 bases from J, the junction kept 6 bases outside the gene matches. Germline V gene sequence: CDR1 SGHAT, CDR2 FQNNGV. CDR3 length equals 13 residues. The CDR3 region is CASSTRDSYEQYV. The CDR3 nucleotides read TGTGCCAGCAGTACCCGGGACAGTTACGAGCAGTACGTC.

The table lists this clone with a count of one. This chain joins TRBV5-6 and TRBJ1-2; no clear D gene. The CDR3 has 15 amino acids. Germline CDR1 is SGHDT and CDR2 is YYEEEE. Trimming shortened V by 2 bases and J by 0 bases, and 11 bases separated the two germline ends. This CDR3 reads CASSFLTAPNYGYTF. The CDR3 bases are TGTGCCAGCAGCTTTCTCACAGCTCCTAACTATGGCTACACCTTC.

The rearrangement joins TRBV10-3 to TRBJ2-7; 16 bases fit TRBD2. The germline V gene encodes CDR1 ENHRY and CDR2 SYGVKD. V gave up 0 bases and J gave up 0 bases; unmatched junction bases: 8. The CDR3 has 20 residues. The CDR3 nucleotides read TGTGCCATCAGTGAGTCGACATGGGGACTAGCGGGAGGGAGCTCCTACGAGCAGTACTTC. As protein: CAISESTWGLAGGSSYEQYF.

This CDR3 reads CASSHRDRQGDTQYF. The CDR3 nucleotides are TGTGCCAGCAGTCACCGGGACAGACAAGGGGATACGCAGTATTTT. The rearrangement uses TRBV7-9 and TRBJ2-3; 7 nucleotides align to TRBD1. The germline CDR1 and CDR2 sequences are SEHNR and FQNEAQ (reference sequence). The trim removed 6 bases at V and 6 bases at J, leaving 12 bases unmatched. The CDR3 runs to 15 residues.

This rearrangement joins TRBV10-1 to TRBJ1-2; D gene ambiguous. With 3 bases removed from V and 4 bases from J, the gap between germline ends came to 9 bases. Germline CDR1 is WNHNN and CDR2 is SYGVQD (reference sequence). CDR3 length: 13 residues. The CDR3 loop reads CASSDNSLYGYTF. The CDR3 DNA sequence: TGCGCCAGCAGTGACAACAGCCTCTATGGCTACACCTTC.

The V call is TRBV5-1, the J call TRBJ1-4; D possibly corresponds to TRBD1 (5 bases). The CDR3 is made up of 14 amino acids. Germline V gene data show CDR1 as SGHRS and CDR2 as YFSETQ. The V end lost 1 base, the J end lost 4 bases, and 8 bases lay between the germline ends. This CDR3 is CASSLMGGNEKLFF. Here the CDR3 DNA reads TGCGCCAGCAGCTTGATGGGGGGTAATGAAAAACTGTTTTTT. Complete variable domain (other parts from reference TRBV5-1 and TRBJ1-4): KAGVTQTPRYLIKTRGQQVTLSCSPISGHRSVSWYQQTPGQGLQFLFEYFSETQRNKGNFPGRFSGRQFSNSRSEMNVSTLELGDSALYLCASSLMGGNEKLFFGSGTQLSVL.

The rearrangement joins TRBV4-1 to TRBJ1-1; no reliable D call. V lost 0 bases and J lost 5, with 10 bases in between. Germline CDR1 is MGHRA and CDR2 is YSYEKL. The CDR3 has 14 amino acids. The CDR3 sequence: CASSQESIWTEAFF. The CDR3 DNA reads as TGCGCCAGCAGCCAAGAGAGCATTTGGACTGAAGCTTTCTTT.

This clone was counted once. The genes are TRBV6-5 and TRBJ1-1, with D hard to call. CDR1 and CDR2 from the germline V gene are MNHEY and SVGAGI. V was cut by 11 bases and J by 4 bases, with 11 bases left in between. This CDR3 has 11 residues. DNA for the CDR3: TGTGCCGCGGGCTGGGGCACTGAAGCTTTCTTT. Amino acids: CAAGWGTEAFF.

The CDR3 nucleotides are TGTGCCAGCTCATCTAAGATATACCGGGACAGGGGTGATGAAAAACTGTTTTTT. It yields the protein CASSSKIYRDRGDEKLFF. The gene calls are TRBV18 and TRBJ1-4, with 10 positions matching TRBD1. Losses at the gene ends were 5 bases for V and 6 bases for J; bases not matched to a gene: 15. The CDR3 has 18 residues. CDR1 and CDR2 (germline): KGHSH, LQKENI. Based on the CDR3 plus reference TRBV18 and TRBJ1-4, the full variable domain is NAGVMQNPRHLVRRRGQEARLRCSPMKGHSHVYWYRQLPEEGLKFMVYLQKENIIDESGMPKERFSAEFPKEGPSILRIQQVVRGDSAAYFCASSSKIYRDRGDEKLFFGSGTQLSVL.

V is TRBV12-2 and J is TRBJ1-4; the D call of TRBD1 is as the table states it, not checked on the DNA. TRBV12-2 is designated a pseudogene. The CDR3 is 15 amino acids. The CDR3 region has the DNA TGTGCAAGTCGCTTAGCGCTAGGGGGCCAGGAAAAACTGTTTTTT. It specifies CASRLALGGQEKLFF.

The V and J genes are TRBV2 and TRBJ1-1, with 9 bases identical to TRBD1. This CDR3 comprises 15 residues. Trimming cost V 0 bases and J 3 bases; bases outside gene matches: 2. Germline V lookup: CDR1 SNHLY, CDR2 FYNNEI. In nucleotides, the CDR3 is TGTGCCAGCAGTGAAGCCGACAGGGGGTACACTGAAGCTTTCTTT. Translation gives CASSEADRGYTEAFF.